This T cell receptor beta chain was identified during a study of blood T cell repertoires in COVID-19. Overall study: PBMCs, B-cell-depleted T cells, or T cells provided the cDNA or gDNA that made up the material.

In the original workflow: Amplification with reference gene primers provided the estimates of nucleated cell counts. Clones were sequenced by immunoSEQ multiplex PCR, and TCRdb holds only the in-frame ones, with some missing. V, J and clone size are taken as reported in that table, and D and trimming were inferred from the DNA itself. Among approximately 480,000 clones listed, about 91% were seen once. This clone was recorded only once. Per the germline V gene, CDR1 is SGHNT and CDR2 is YYREEE (reference sequence). V shed 0 bases and J 5 bases; nucleotides not matched to a gene: 5. The CDR3 consists of 14 residues.

The J gene is TRBJ2-7, the V gene TRBV5-4, with 7 bases lining up with TRBD2. This TCR derives from a man between 18 and 35 years old with COVID-19, enrolled during active disease. Sample: peripheral blood. The DNA for the CDR3 is TGTGCCAGCAGCTTGGTTCCGCGGGGGAACGAGCAGTACTTC. Amino acids: CASSLVPRGNEQYF.